Each of the 4 T cell receptor beta chains below was sequenced from the same sample in a study of T cell repertoires in cytomegalovirus infection. A single record per CDR3 protein comes from TCRdb applying MiXCR to the reads. The sample holds around 550,000 distinct CDR3 sequences, around a quarter seen once. The specimen was PBMCs. The receptors shown here come from a human donor in good health (CMV status not recorded). Some clones in this sample may be carry-over from other donors' samples.

This clonotype was counted many times. The V and J genes are TRBV28 and TRBJ1-2; D is uncertain. The CDR3 is 13 residues long. Per germline, CDR1 MDHEN and CDR2 SYDVKM. Trimming removed 6 bases from V and 6 bases from J, with 14 bases in between. The CDR3 sequence is CASRPSATHGYTF. For the CDR3, the DNA is TGTGCCAGCAGACCCTCAGCCACTCATGGCTACACCTTC.

This clonotype has just a few counts. This chain uses TRBV28 with TRBJ2-3, with TRBD2 matching 14 bases. With V trimmed by 6 bases and J by 0 bases, 2 bases remained unmatched. Germline V gene lookup returns CDR1 MDHEN and CDR2 SYDVKM. The CDR3 is made up of 16 amino acids. The CDR3 DNA reads as TGTGCCAGCAGCGGGACTAGCGGGGGAAGCACAGATACGCAGTATTTT. Its protein is CASSGTSGGSTDTQYF.

The chain has TRBV2 and TRBJ2-7; D is possibly TRBD1 (6 bases). The CDR3 is made up of 14 amino acids. The germline V and J ends were trimmed by 5 bases and 4 bases, with 15 bases remaining between them. CDR1 and CDR2 from the germline V gene are SNHLY and FYNNEI. The CDR3 loop is CASSPRPQGYEQYV. The DNA for the CDR3 is TGTGCCAGCAGTCCGCGACCTCAGGGGTACGAGCAGTACGTC.

Comment on this clonotype: A read error is possible here, since a much larger clone lies one base away. The rearrangement uses TRBV7-2 and TRBJ1-6, with TRBD1 identical over 11 bases. CDR3 length: 16 residues. Per the germline V gene, CDR1 is SGHTA and CDR2 is FQGNSA. V lost 5 bases and J lost 9; bases outside the gene matches: 9. The CDR3 bases are TGTGCCAGCAGCGCCATGGGGACAGGGGGTACTTCACCCCTCCACTTT. Encoded protein: CASSAMGTGGTSPLHF.